This passage covers 20 T cell receptor beta chains from one sample sequenced in a study of blood T cell repertoires in COVID-19. The assay was immunoSEQ multiplex PCR, and TCRdb's table has in-frame clones only and misses some. The repertoire holds 320,000 or so clones, with about 87% as singletons. Sequenced: PBMCs or T cells enriched from blood (not recorded which). These receptor sequences come from a man younger than 40 who had recovered from COVID-19.

This clone was seen more than once but under ten times. CDR3 bases: TGTGCCTGGAGTTTGCAGGGGCCACCCCTCCACTTT. Amino acids: CAWSLQGPPLHF. J is TRBJ1-6 and V is TRBV30, with a possible D match to TRBD1 (6 bases). The CDR3 spans 12 residues. Trimming left V 2 bases short and J 11 bases short, with 10 bases between. CDR1 and CDR2 (germline): GTSNPN, SVGIG (reference sequence).

This clone was counted only a few times. The chain combines TRBV30 with TRBJ2-1; D possibly corresponds to TRBD2 (5 bases). The germline V gene encodes CDR1 GTSNPN and CDR2 SVGIG (reference sequence). V dropped 0 bases and J dropped 3 bases, with 12 bases sitting between them. The CDR3 is 15 residues long. Here the CDR3 reads CAWSVGSGGYNEQFF. DNA of the CDR3: TGTGCCTGGAGTGTAGGCAGCGGAGGCTACAATGAGCAGTTCTTC.

The chain uses TRBV28 and TRBJ1-5; D perhaps matches TRBD1 (6 bases). Germline CDR1 MDHEN, CDR2 SYDVKM. The CDR3 loop spans 14 amino acids. Trimming took off 4 bases at V and 5 bases at J, with 12 bases between the two ends. The CDR3 nucleotides read TGTGCCAGCAGTTACTGGGGGCGAGATCAGCCCCAGCATTTT. Its protein is CASSYWGRDQPQHF. The variable domain in full, with the rest retrieved from reference TRBV28 and TRBJ1-5, is DVKVTQSSRYLVKRTGEKVFLECVQDMDHENMFWYRQDPGLGLRLIYFSYDVKMKEKGDIPEGYSVSREKKERFSLILESASTNQTSMYLCASSYWGRDQPQHFGDGTRLSIL.

This clone appeared once. The CDR3, as DNA: TGTGCCAGTAGTACCGCGTACGAGCAGTACTTC. It specifies CASSTAYEQYF. The chain is built from TRBV19 and TRBJ2-7; D unresolved. Deletions cut 4 bases from V and 4 bases from J, with 5 bases between. The CDR3 spans 11 residues. CDR1 LNHDA and CDR2 SQIVND come from the germline V gene (reference sequence).

This clone was found once. The chain carries TRBV5-1 and TRBJ1-2, with D maybe TRBD1 (6 bases). The V end lost 0 bases, the J end lost 7 bases, and 10 bases lay between the germline ends. The CDR3 extends over 13 amino acids. The V gene's germline CDR1 is SGHRS and CDR2 YFSETQ. The CDR3 loop is CASSLEGVSGYTF. The DNA for the CDR3 is TGCGCCAGCAGCTTGGAGGGGGTGAGTGGCTACACCTTC. The complete variable domain, with remaining parts taken from reference TRBV5-1 and TRBJ1-2, reads KAGVTQTPRYLIKTRGQQVTLSCSPISGHRSVSWYQQTPGQGLQFLFEYFSETQRNKGNFPGRFSGRQFSNSRSEMNVSTLELGDSALYLCASSLEGVSGYTFGSGTRLTVV.

This clone appeared once. The chain is built from TRBV10-3 and TRBJ1-6; D gene uncertain. Trimming took 1 base from V and 5 from J, leaving 9 bases between them. The CDR3 runs 15 residues. Germline V gene sequence: CDR1 ENHRY, CDR2 SYGVKD. The CDR3 spells CAISEYERDNSPLHF. The CDR3 region has the DNA TGTGCCATCAGTGAGTACGAGAGGGATAATTCACCCCTCCACTTT.

J is TRBJ1-2 and V is TRBV5-8; D possibly corresponds to TRBD1 (6 bases). Trimming took 6 bases from V and 7 from J, leaving 19 bases between them. In germline, CDR1 is SGHTS, CDR2 YDEGEE. The CDR3 loop spans 14 amino acids. The CDR3 reads CASNPQGAQVGYTF. The CDR3 nucleotides read TGTGCCAGCAACCCACAGGGAGCCCAAGTTGGCTACACCTTC. Variable domain in full (rest from reference TRBV5-8 and TRBJ1-2): EAGVTQSPTHLIKTRGQQATLRCSPISGHTSVYWYQQALGLGLQFLLWYDEGEERNRGNFPPRFSGRQFPNYSSELNVNALELEDSALYLCASNPQGAQVGYTFGSGTRLTVV.

The chain combines TRBV4-1 with TRBJ2-6; a possible D gene is TRBD1 (6 bases). This CDR3 is 16 amino acids long. From germline, CDR1 is MGHRA and CDR2 YSYEKL. The ends were cut back, 7 bases at V and 0 bases at J, with 13 bases in the middle. The CDR3 loop is CASKTGHFSGANVLTF. The CDR3 nucleotides read TGCGCCAGCAAAACGGGACACTTCTCTGGGGCCAACGTCCTGACTTTC.

This chain connects TRBV5-1 to TRBJ2-1; 14 bases align to TRBD2. Per germline, CDR1 SGHRS and CDR2 YFSETQ. V gave up 2 bases and J gave up 5 bases; unmatched junction bases: 3. There are 16 residues in the CDR3. CDR3: CASSLGTSGGHNEQFF. The CDR3 nucleotides read TGCGCCAGCAGCTTAGGGACTAGCGGGGGCCACAATGAGCAGTTCTTC.

The genes are TRBV19 and TRBJ1-5; unclear D gene. V dropped 4 bases and J dropped 4 bases, with 8 bases sitting between them. The CDR3 has 13 residues. Germline V gene data show CDR1 as LNHDA and CDR2 as SQIVND (reference sequence). CDR3 sequence reads: CASSTVRNQPQHF. The DNA of the CDR3 is TGTGCCAGTAGTACGGTCCGAAATCAGCCCCAGCATTTT.

This sequence joins TRBV29-1 and TRBJ2-7, with 12 bases fitting TRBD1. Germline lookup yields CDR1 SQVTM and CDR2 ANQGSEA. With V trimmed by 5 bases and J by 7 bases, 9 bases remained unmatched. The CDR3 sequence is 14 residues long. CDR3 DNA: TGCAGCGTTCTCGGCGGGGACAGGGGGCAGGAGCAGTACTTC. Amino acid sequence: CSVLGGDRGQEQYF.

The DNA for the CDR3 is TGTGCCAGCTCCCATAACAGGGTAGCCTATAATTCACCCCTCCACTTT. As protein: CASSHNRVAYNSPLHF. The chain recombines TRBV18 with TRBJ1-6; a weak D match, TRBD1 (6 bases). CDR3 length: 16 amino acids. Germline CDR1 and CDR2: KGHSH and LQKENI. V was shortened by 6 bases and J by 2 bases, with 14 bases between the two germline ends.

This clone has just one count. This sequence joins TRBV25-1 and TRBJ1-4, with 7 bases aligning to TRBD1. With V trimmed by 1 base and J by 7 bases, 3 bases remained unmatched. CDR1 MGHDK and CDR2 SYGVNS come from the germline V gene. The CDR3 loop spans 14 amino acids. CDR3: CASSEWGTAEKLFF. The CDR3 bases are TGTGCCAGCAGTGAATGGGGGACAGCTGAAAAACTGTTTTTT.

The rearrangement uses TRBV5-1 and TRBJ2-3; the match to TRBD1 covers 9 bases. Trimming removed 1 base from V and 2 bases from J; junction bases left unmatched: 8. Germline V gene sequence: CDR1 SGHRS, CDR2 YFSETQ. This CDR3 contains 17 residues. Written as DNA, the CDR3 is TGCGCCAGCAGCTTGCAACAGGGGGCAGCCCCCACAGATACGCAGTATTTT. Encoded protein: CASSLQQGAAPTDTQYF.

Remarks on this clone: Other DNA variants within this sample encode the same CDR3. The J gene is TRBJ2-7, the V gene TRBV11-2; TRBD2 matches at 10 bases. The CDR3 has 14 residues. The J segment lost 6 bases and the V segment lost 0 bases, leaving 2 bases of the junction unmatched. The V gene's germline CDR1 is SGHAT and CDR2 FQNNGV. The CDR3 region is CASSLDLAGVEQYF. The CDR3 DNA reads TGTGCCAGCAGCTTAGACCTAGCGGGGGTCGAGCAGTACTTC. Full variable domain (outside the CDR3, taken from reference TRBV11-2 and TRBJ2-7): EAGVAQSPRYKIIEKRQSVAFWCNPISGHATLYWYQQILGQGPKLLIQFQNNGVVDDSQLPKDRFSAERLKGVDSTLKIQPAKLEDSAVYLCASSLDLAGVEQYFGPGTRLTVT.

V is TRBV25-1 and J is TRBJ2-1; 7 bases align to TRBD2. Unmatched junction bases numbered 2, after V lost 6 bases and J lost 0 bases. CDR1 is MGHDK, CDR2 SYGVNS, per germline. The CDR3 runs 14 residues. CDR3 sequence: CASRPGGSYNEQFF. The CDR3 DNA reads as TGTGCCAGCAGGCCGGGGGGCTCCTACAATGAGCAGTTCTTC.

The chain joins TRBV7-9 to TRBJ1-5; D call uncertain. The V gene's germline CDR1 is SEHNR and CDR2 FQNEAQ (reference sequence). The V end was cut by 3 bases, the J end by 5 bases, with 8 bases between. CDR3 length equals 13 residues. The CDR3 spells CASSFDADQPQHF. In DNA, the CDR3 is TGTGCCAGCAGCTTTGATGCGGATCAGCCCCAGCATTTT.

The chain links TRBV11-3 to TRBJ2-3; weak D call: TRBD2 (6 bases). Germline-derived CDR1 and CDR2 are SGHNT and YENEEA. V lost 2 bases to trimming and J lost 6 bases, with 9 bases between them. CDR3 length: 13 amino acids. The CDR3 protein is CASSLWGEDTQYF. The DNA for the CDR3 is TGTGCCAGCAGCTTATGGGGGGAGGATACGCAGTATTTT.

This chain connects TRBV28 to TRBJ1-6; no definite D call. Per the germline V gene, CDR1 is MDHEN and CDR2 is SYDVKM. This CDR3 is 15 amino acids long. Trimming cost V 6 bases and J 4 bases, with 13 bases left between them. DNA for the CDR3: TGTGCCAGCAGGCGTGACGGGAATTATAATTCACCCCTCCACTTT. Translating gives CASRRDGNYNSPLHF.

For this clone: Other DNA sequences in this specimen translate into the identical CDR3. This CDR3 reads CASSSGQIEAFF. CDR3 nucleotide sequence: TGCGCCAGCAGCTCCGGACAGATCGAAGCTTTCTTT. The V gene is TRBV5-1, the J gene TRBJ1-1, with D tentatively TRBD1 (6 bases). V shed 3 bases and J shed 8 bases, with 11 bases lying between them. This CDR3 spans 12 amino acids. CDR1 is SGHRS, CDR2 YFSETQ, per germline.